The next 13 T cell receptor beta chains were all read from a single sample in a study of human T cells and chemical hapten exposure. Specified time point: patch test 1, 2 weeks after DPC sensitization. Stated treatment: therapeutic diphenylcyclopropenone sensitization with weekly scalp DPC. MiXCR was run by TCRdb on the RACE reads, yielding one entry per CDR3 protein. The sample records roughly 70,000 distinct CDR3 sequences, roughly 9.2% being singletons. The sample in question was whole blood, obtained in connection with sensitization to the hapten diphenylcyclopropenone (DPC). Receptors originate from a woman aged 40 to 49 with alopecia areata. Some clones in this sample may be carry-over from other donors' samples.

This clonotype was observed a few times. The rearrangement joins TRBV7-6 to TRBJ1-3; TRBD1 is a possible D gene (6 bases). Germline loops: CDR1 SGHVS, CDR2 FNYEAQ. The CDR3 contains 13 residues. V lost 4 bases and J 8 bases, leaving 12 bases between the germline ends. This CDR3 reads CASSSTGYDTIYF. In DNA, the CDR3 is TGTGCCAGCAGCTCAACAGGGTATGACACCATATATTTT.

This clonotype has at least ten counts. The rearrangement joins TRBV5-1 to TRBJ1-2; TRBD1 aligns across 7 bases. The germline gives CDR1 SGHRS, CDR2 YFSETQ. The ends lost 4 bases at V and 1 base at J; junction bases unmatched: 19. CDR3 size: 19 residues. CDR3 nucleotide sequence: TGCGCCAGCAGCCCAGCCGGGACAGATTATAAGGGGATTAACTATGGCTACACCTTC. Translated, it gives CASSPAGTDYKGINYGYTF.

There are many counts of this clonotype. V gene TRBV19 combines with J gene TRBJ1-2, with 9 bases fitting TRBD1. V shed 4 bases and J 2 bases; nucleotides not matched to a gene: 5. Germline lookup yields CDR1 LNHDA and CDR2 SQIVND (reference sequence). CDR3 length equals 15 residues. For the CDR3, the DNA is TGTGCCAGTAGTACCTACAGGGGGCTGAACTATGGCTACACCTTC. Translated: CASSTYRGLNYGYTF.

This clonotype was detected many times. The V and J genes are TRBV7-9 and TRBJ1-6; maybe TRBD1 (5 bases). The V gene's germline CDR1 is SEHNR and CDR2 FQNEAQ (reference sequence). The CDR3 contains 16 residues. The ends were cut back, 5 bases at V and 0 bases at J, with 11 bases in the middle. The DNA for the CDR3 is TGTGCCAGCAGCGGGGCAGGGAGCTCCTATAATTCACCCCTCCACTTT. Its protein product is CASSGAGSSYNSPLHF.

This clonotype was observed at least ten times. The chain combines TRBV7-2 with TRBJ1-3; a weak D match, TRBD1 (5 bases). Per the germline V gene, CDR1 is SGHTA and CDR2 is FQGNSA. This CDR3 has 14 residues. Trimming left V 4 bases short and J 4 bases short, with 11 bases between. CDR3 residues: CASSSGTAGNTIYF. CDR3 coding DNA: TGTGCCAGCAGCTCCGGGACGGCCGGAAACACCATATATTTT.

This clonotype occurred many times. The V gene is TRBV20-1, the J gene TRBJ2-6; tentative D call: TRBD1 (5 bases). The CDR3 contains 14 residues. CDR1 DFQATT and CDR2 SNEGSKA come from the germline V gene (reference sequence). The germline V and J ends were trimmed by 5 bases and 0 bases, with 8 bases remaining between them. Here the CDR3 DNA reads TGCAGTGCTCTAGGGGACTCTGGGGCCAACGTCCTGACTTTC. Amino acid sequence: CSALGDSGANVLTF.

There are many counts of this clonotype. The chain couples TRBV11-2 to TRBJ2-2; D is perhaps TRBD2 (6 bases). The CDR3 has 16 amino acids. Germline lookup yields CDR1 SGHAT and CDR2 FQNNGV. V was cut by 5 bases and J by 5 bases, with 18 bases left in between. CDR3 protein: CASSSVRDSPTGELFF. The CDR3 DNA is TGTGCCAGCAGCAGCGTCCGGGACTCTCCTACCGGGGAGCTGTTTTTT.

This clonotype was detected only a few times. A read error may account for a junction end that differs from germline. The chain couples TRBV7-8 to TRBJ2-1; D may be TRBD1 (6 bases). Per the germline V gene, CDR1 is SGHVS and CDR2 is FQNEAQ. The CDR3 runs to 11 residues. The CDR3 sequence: CASSLAGQTYF. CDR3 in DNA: TGTGCCAGCAGCTTAGCCGGACAGACGTACTTC. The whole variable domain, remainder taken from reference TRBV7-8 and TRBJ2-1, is GAGVSQSPRYKVAKRGQDVALRCDPISGHVSLFWYQQALGQGPEFLTYFQNEAQLDKSGLPSDRFFAERPEGSVSTLKIQRTQQEDSAVYLCASSLAGQTYFGPGTRLTVL.

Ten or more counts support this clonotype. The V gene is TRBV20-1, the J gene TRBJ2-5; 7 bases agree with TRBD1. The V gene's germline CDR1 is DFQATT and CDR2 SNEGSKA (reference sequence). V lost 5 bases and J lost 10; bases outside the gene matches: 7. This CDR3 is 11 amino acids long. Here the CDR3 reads CSAPRTGRQYF. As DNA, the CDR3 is TGCAGTGCTCCAAGGACAGGCCGCCAGTACTTC.

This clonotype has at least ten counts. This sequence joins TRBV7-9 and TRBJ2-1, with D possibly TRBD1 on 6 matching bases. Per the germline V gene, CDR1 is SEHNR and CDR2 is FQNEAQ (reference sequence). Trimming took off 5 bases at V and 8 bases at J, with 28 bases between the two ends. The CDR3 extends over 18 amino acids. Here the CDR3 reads CASSESPSGTPKDYEQFF. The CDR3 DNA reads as TGTGCCAGCAGCGAATCACCGTCCGGGACACCGAAAGACTATGAGCAGTTCTTC. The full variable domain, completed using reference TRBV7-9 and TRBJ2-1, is DTGVSQNPRHKITKRGQNVTFRCDPISEHNRLYWYRQTLGQGPEFLTYFQNEAQLEKSRLLSDRFSAERPKGSFSTLEIQRTEQGDSAMYLCASSESPSGTPKDYEQFFGPGTRLTVL.

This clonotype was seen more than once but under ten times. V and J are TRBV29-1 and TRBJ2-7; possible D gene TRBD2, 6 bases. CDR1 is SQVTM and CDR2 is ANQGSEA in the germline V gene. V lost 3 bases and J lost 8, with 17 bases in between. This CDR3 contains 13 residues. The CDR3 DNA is TGCAGCGTTGATTTGATCGGGGGAGGCAAGCAGTACTTC. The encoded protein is CSVDLIGGGKQYF.

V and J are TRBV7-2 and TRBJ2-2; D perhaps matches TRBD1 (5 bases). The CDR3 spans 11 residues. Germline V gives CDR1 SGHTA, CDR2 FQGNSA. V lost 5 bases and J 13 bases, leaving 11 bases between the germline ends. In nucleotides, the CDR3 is TGTGCCAGCAGCACAGGACGGAGGCTGTTTTTT. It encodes CASSTGRRLFF.

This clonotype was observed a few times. CDR3 DNA sequence: TGCAGCGTTCGGACAGCTGGCTACACCTTC. Translation gives CSVRTAGYTF. The chain joins TRBV29-1 to TRBJ1-2; weak D call: TRBD1 (6 bases). CDR1 and CDR2 from the germline V gene are SQVTM and ANQGSEA. V was shortened by 5 bases and J by 7 bases, with 8 bases between the two germline ends. The CDR3 covers 10 residues.